This is a list of T cell receptor beta chains from one sample in a study of T cells in localized non-small cell lung cancer. The repertoire was sequenced with immunoSEQ multiplex PCR; TCRdb's copy has only in-frame clones and lacks some. The sample records 1,500 to 2,500 clones, approximately 30% being singletons. The material was normal lung tissue next to the tumor, obtained before any cancer treatment. The source is a woman between 35 and 70 years old with stage II lung adenocarcinoma. Each CDR3 is given with its conserved first and last residue. The D gene is left open where the match is weak. Size is stated for part of the rows, as once, few or many counts, or as a class when the clone is expanded.

clone_size: -; j_call: TRBJ1-5; d_call: -; v_call: TRBV6-8; cdr3_aa: CASSDYRGTQPQHF; cdr3_nt: TGTGCCAGCAGTGATTATAGGGGGACTCAGCCCCAGCATTTT
clone_size: few; j_call: TRBJ2-3; d_call: TRBD2; v_call: TRBV6-8; cdr3_aa: CASSYSTILAGEGDTQYF; cdr3_nt: TGTGCCAGCAGTTACTCGACCATCCTAGCGGGAGAGGGAGATACGCAGTATTTT
clone_size: -; j_call: TRBJ1-4; d_call: -; v_call: TRBV28; cdr3_aa: CASSLTGKNEKLFF; cdr3_nt: TGTGCCAGCAGTTTAACGGGAAAAAATGAAAAACTGTTTTTT
clone_size: -; j_call: TRBJ1-2; d_call: -; v_call: TRBV15; cdr3_aa: CATSRDFQVADYGYTF; cdr3_nt: TGTGCCACCAGCAGAGATTTCCAGGTGGCAGACTATGGCTACACCTTC
clone_size: few; j_call: TRBJ2-7; d_call: TRBD1; v_call: TRBV2; cdr3_aa: CASNPGQGTYEQYF; cdr3_nt: TGTGCCAGCAATCCGGGACAGGGAACCTACGAGCAGTACTTC
clone_size: few; j_call: TRBJ1-2; d_call: TRBD1; v_call: TRBV28; cdr3_aa: CASSWGDRGRYGYTF; cdr3_nt: TGTGCCAGCAGTTGGGGGGACAGGGGAAGGTATGGCTACACCTTC
clone_size: few; j_call: TRBJ2-1; d_call: -; v_call: TRBV6-8; cdr3_aa: CASSYSRNEQFF; cdr3_nt: TGTGCCAGCAGTTACTCGAGGAATGAGCAGTTCTTC
clone_size: -; j_call: TRBJ1-1; d_call: -; v_call: TRBV28; cdr3_aa: CASSLYEYLGQTNTEAFF; cdr3_nt: TGTGCCAGCAGTTTATATGAATATCTTGGACAGACGAACACTGAAGCTTTCTTT
clone_size: -; j_call: TRBJ1-4; d_call: TRBD1; v_call: TRBV5-1; cdr3_aa: CASSLDGRGNEKLFF; cdr3_nt: TGCGCCAGCAGCTTGGATGGCAGGGGGAATGAAAAACTGTTTTTT
clone_size: -; j_call: TRBJ1-2; d_call: -; v_call: TRBV6-8; cdr3_aa: CASSYSILSTWNYGYTF; cdr3_nt: TGTGCCAGCAGTTACTCGATACTATCCACCTGGAACTATGGCTACACCTTC
clone_size: few; j_call: TRBJ1-1; d_call: -; v_call: TRBV29-1; cdr3_aa: CSVRTEDTEAFF; cdr3_nt: TGCAGCGTGAGGACAGAGGACACTGAAGCTTTCTTT
clone_size: -; j_call: TRBJ1-1; d_call: -; v_call: TRBV28; cdr3_aa: CASSPNGVWTEAFF; cdr3_nt: TGTGCCAGCAGTCCTAATGGGGTTTGGACTGAAGCTTTCTTT
clone_size: few; j_call: TRBJ2-1; d_call: TRBD2; v_call: TRBV5-1; cdr3_aa: CASSPYSGGDNEQFF; cdr3_nt: TGCGCCAGCAGCCCGTATAGCGGGGGGGACAATGAGCAGTTCTTC
clone_size: few; j_call: TRBJ2-7; d_call: -; v_call: TRBV6-8; cdr3_aa: CASSIRGQGSYEQYF; cdr3_nt: TGTGCCAGCAGCATTAGGGGTCAGGGTTCGTACGAGCAGTACTTC
clone_size: -; j_call: TRBJ2-5; d_call: -; v_call: TRBV10-2; cdr3_aa: CASSPMSETQYF; cdr3_nt: TGCGCCAGCAGTCCCATGTCGGAGACCCAGTACTTC
clone_size: -; j_call: TRBJ1-5; d_call: -; v_call: TRBV19; cdr3_aa: CASSIEETYSNQPQHF; cdr3_nt: TGTGCCAGTAGTATAGAGGAAACCTATAGCAATCAGCCCCAGCATTTT
clone_size: large; j_call: TRBJ2-3; d_call: -; v_call: TRBV6-8; cdr3_aa: CASRRPAADTQYF; cdr3_nt: TGTGCCAGCAGACGACCGGCCGCAGATACGCAGTATTTT
clone_size: -; j_call: TRBJ1-2; d_call: -; v_call: TRBV28; cdr3_aa: CASSLSLQGAGYTF; cdr3_nt: TGTGCCAGCAGTTTATCCTTACAGGGAGCTGGCTACACCTTC
clone_size: -; j_call: TRBJ2-7; d_call: TRBD1; v_call: TRBV10-2; cdr3_aa: CASSGPLRTGGSSYEQYF; cdr3_nt: TGCGCCAGCAGTGGACCTCTGCGGACAGGCGGGTCCTCCTACGAGCAGTACTTC
clone_size: -; j_call: TRBJ2-7; d_call: -; v_call: TRBV19; cdr3_aa: CASSNPGRAYEQYF; cdr3_nt: TGTGCCAGTAGTAACCCGGGACGAGCCTACGAGCAGTACTTC
clone_size: -; j_call: TRBJ1-3; d_call: -; v_call: TRBV5-1; cdr3_aa: CASSRTGGSLSGNTIYF; cdr3_nt: TGCGCCAGCAGCCGCACGGGAGGATCTCTCTCTGGAAACACCATATATTTT
clone_size: -; j_call: TRBJ1-6; d_call: -; v_call: TRBV10-2; cdr3_aa: CASRAGSSYNSPLHF; cdr3_nt: TGCGCCAGCAGGGCGGGGAGCTCCTATAATTCACCCCTCCACTTT
clone_size: large; j_call: TRBJ2-7; d_call: TRBD1; v_call: TRBV11-3; cdr3_aa: CASSSGTGGQEQYF; cdr3_nt: TGTGCCAGCAGCTCGGGGACAGGGGGGCAGGAGCAGTACTTC
clone_size: large; j_call: TRBJ2-7; d_call: TRBD2; v_call: TRBV5-1; cdr3_aa: CASSFGLGSREQYF; cdr3_nt: TGCGCCAGCAGCTTTGGACTAGGGTCACGCGAGCAGTACTTC
clone_size: few; j_call: TRBJ2-1; d_call: TRBD2; v_call: TRBV11-3; cdr3_aa: CASSSGTSGRSEQFF; cdr3_nt: TGTGCCAGCAGCTCCGGGACTAGCGGGCGTAGTGAGCAGTTCTTC
clone_size: medium-sized; j_call: TRBJ1-2; d_call: -; v_call: TRBV6-8; cdr3_aa: CASSYSEGRGSRAF; cdr3_nt: TGTGCCAGCAGTTACTCGGAGGGAAGAGGTTCCAGAGCCTTC
clone_size: -; j_call: TRBJ1-2; d_call: -; v_call: TRBV28; cdr3_aa: CASTSSVYGYTF; cdr3_nt: TGTGCCAGCACCTCCAGTGTCTATGGCTACACCTTC
clone_size: -; j_call: TRBJ2-7; d_call: TRBD2; v_call: TRBV18; cdr3_aa: CASSPSRTSGGYEQYF; cdr3_nt: TGTGCCAGCTCACCCTCGAGGACTAGCGGAGGCTACGAGCAGTACTTC
clone_size: -; j_call: TRBJ2-7; d_call: -; v_call: TRBV2; cdr3_aa: CASSPRDGSYEQYF; cdr3_nt: TGTGCCAGCAGCCCCCGGGACGGATCCTACGAGCAGTACTTC
clone_size: few; j_call: TRBJ2-2; d_call: TRBD1; v_call: TRBV6-8; cdr3_aa: CASSRRDRGPGELFF; cdr3_nt: TGTGCCAGCAGCCGAAGGGACAGGGGGCCCGGGGAGCTGTTTTTT
clone_size: medium-sized; j_call: TRBJ2-1; d_call: -; v_call: TRBV29-1; cdr3_aa: CSVVKRYNYNEQFF; cdr3_nt: TGCAGCGTGGTTAAACGGTACAACTACAATGAGCAGTTCTTC
clone_size: -; j_call: TRBJ2-7; d_call: TRBD2; v_call: TRBV7-6; cdr3_aa: CASRLWGAGGNEQYF; cdr3_nt: TGTGCCAGCAGGCTGTGGGGAGCGGGAGGTAACGAGCAGTACTTC
clone_size: few; j_call: TRBJ2-1; d_call: TRBD2; v_call: TRBV11-3; cdr3_aa: CASSLGLAGAYEQFF; cdr3_nt: TGTGCCAGCAGCTTGGGACTAGCGGGGGCATATGAGCAGTTCTTC
clone_size: -; j_call: TRBJ2-3; d_call: TRBD2; v_call: TRBV18; cdr3_aa: CASSGTSGRKDTQYF; cdr3_nt: TGTGCCAGCTCAGGGACTAGCGGGAGAAAGGATACGCAGTATTTT
clone_size: large; j_call: TRBJ1-2; d_call: -; v_call: TRBV7-2; cdr3_aa: CASSLGHNYGYTF; cdr3_nt: TGTGCCAGCAGCTTAGGGCATAACTATGGCTACACCTTC
clone_size: medium-sized; j_call: TRBJ2-7; d_call: TRBD1; v_call: TRBV6-8; cdr3_aa: CASSYRGQHYEQYF; cdr3_nt: TGTGCCAGCAGTTACAGGGGACAGCACTACGAGCAGTACTTC
clone_size: -; j_call: TRBJ1-1; d_call: -; v_call: TRBV29-1; cdr3_aa: CSASEMNTEAFF; cdr3_nt: TGCAGCGCCTCAGAAATGAACACTGAAGCTTTCTTT
clone_size: -; j_call: TRBJ2-1; d_call: -; v_call: TRBV10-2; cdr3_aa: CASSDVHYRNEQFF; cdr3_nt: TGCGCCAGCAGTGATGTTCACTACAGGAATGAGCAGTTCTTC
clone_size: -; j_call: TRBJ2-7; d_call: -; v_call: TRBV19; cdr3_aa: CASSISPSVEQYF; cdr3_nt: TGTGCCAGTAGTATCTCGCCCAGTGTGGAGCAGTACTTC
clone_size: few; j_call: TRBJ2-5; d_call: TRBD2; v_call: TRBV11-3; cdr3_aa: CASSSPATGLTRTQYF; cdr3_nt: TGTGCCAGCAGCTCTCCCGCTACGGGACTAACCAGGACCCAGTACTTC
clone_size: few; j_call: TRBJ2-2; d_call: TRBD1; v_call: TRBV9; cdr3_aa: CASSSDRGNTGELFF; cdr3_nt: TGTGCCAGCAGCTCTGACAGGGGAAACACCGGGGAGCTGTTTTTT
clone_size: medium-sized; j_call: TRBJ2-7; d_call: TRBD1; v_call: TRBV11-3; cdr3_aa: CASSSDTRTGDYEQYF; cdr3_nt: TGTGCCAGCAGCTCGGATACCCGGACAGGGGACTACGAGCAGTACTTC
clone_size: -; j_call: TRBJ2-3; d_call: -; v_call: TRBV5-1; cdr3_aa: CASSLSDPTDTQYF; cdr3_nt: TGCGCCAGCAGCTTGTCGGACCCTACAGATACGCAGTATTTT
clone_size: medium-sized; j_call: TRBJ2-6; d_call: TRBD2; v_call: TRBV28; cdr3_aa: CASSFLAGGNSGANVLTF; cdr3_nt: TGTGCCAGCAGTTTCCTGGCGGGGGGGAACTCTGGGGCCAACGTCCTGACTTTC
clone_size: -; j_call: TRBJ2-2; d_call: -; v_call: TRBV11-3; cdr3_aa: CASSFETGIPGELFF; cdr3_nt: TGTGCCAGCAGCTTTGAAACAGGGATCCCCGGGGAGCTGTTTTTT
clone_size: few; j_call: TRBJ2-1; d_call: -; v_call: TRBV19; cdr3_aa: CASSSQGSSYNEQFF; cdr3_nt: TGTGCCAGTAGTTCCCAGGGGAGCTCCTACAATGAGCAGTTCTTC
clone_size: -; j_call: TRBJ2-3; d_call: -; v_call: TRBV11-3; cdr3_aa: CASSLEAAGADTQYF; cdr3_nt: TGTGCCAGCAGCTTGGAGGCCGCAGGGGCAGATACGCAGTATTTT
clone_size: -; j_call: TRBJ2-1; d_call: TRBD1; v_call: TRBV5-1; cdr3_aa: CASSLRQGATNEQFF; cdr3_nt: TGCGCCAGCAGCTTGCGACAGGGGGCAACTAATGAGCAGTTCTTC
clone_size: -; j_call: TRBJ2-1; d_call: -; v_call: TRBV30; cdr3_aa: CAWRGYNEQFF; cdr3_nt: TGTGCCTGGAGGGGATACAATGAGCAGTTCTTC
clone_size: few; j_call: TRBJ2-5; d_call: TRBD2; v_call: TRBV11-3; cdr3_aa: CASSPGTSGRETQYF; cdr3_nt: TGTGCCAGCAGCCCCGGGACTAGCGGAAGAGAGACCCAGTACTTC